What follows are 3 T cell receptor beta chains derived from one specimen sequenced in a study of monozygotic twins with inflammatory bowel disease. TCRdb reprocessed the 5' RACE reads and stores each CDR3 protein as one record, lacking DNA. This sample's table reports 300,000 to 400,000 distinct CDR3 sequences. Material: blood. All receptors derive from a human donor with ulcerative colitis or Crohn's disease, or a healthy co-twin of an affected twin (not recorded which).

This CDR3 reads CASSQATEQYF. V is TRBV3-1 and J is TRBJ2-7. Germline CDR1 LGHDT, CDR2 YNNKEL (reference sequence). The length of the CDR3 is 11 residues.

V gene TRBV29-1 combines with J gene TRBJ1-2; there is no DNA to check the TCRdb D call of TRBD1. The CDR3 spans 14 residues. Germline assignment: CDR1 SQVTM and CDR2 ANQGSEA. CDR3: CSAGSGQGGYGYTF. The whole variable domain, remainder taken from reference TRBV29-1 and TRBJ1-2, is SAVISQKPSRDICQRGTSLTIQCQVDSQVTMMFWYRQQPGQSLTLIATANQGSEATYESGFVIDKFPISRPNLTFSTLTVSNMSPEDSSIYLCSAGSGQGGYGYTFGSGTRLTVV.

The rearrangement joins TRBV15 to TRBJ1-5; TCRdb lists TRBD1, though no DNA is available to test this call. Germline V lookup: CDR1 LNHNV, CDR2 YYDKDF (reference sequence). The CDR3 extends over 17 amino acids. The CDR3 is CATSPDPRTAGNQPQHF.